Sequencing of this TCR beta chain was carried out in a study of early T cells in non-severe SARS-CoV-2 infection. In the study overall: Unsorted whole-blood RNA was sequenced in bulk, leaving chains unpaired.

In regard to this clonotype: Antigen specificity is unknown.

V dropped 3 bases and J dropped 4 bases, with 15 bases sitting between them. The CDR3 length is 15 residues. Overall study results and limits: The study's VDJdb matching favored anti-spike CD8 responses and missed private and CD4 specificities.

Unique molecular identifiers were affixed to single, distinct cDNA molecules. TCRdb itself ran the 5' RACE reads through MiXCR, one entry per CDR3 protein. The repertoire holds over 85,000 distinct CDR3 sequences, about 15% seen once, with 1.3% in the top ten. The sample was whole blood. This rearrangement joins TRBV12-3 or TRBV12-4 to TRBJ2-5; D might be TRBD2 (6 bases). This TCR came from an adult who was a healthcare worker with PCR-confirmed SARS-CoV-2 infection or an uninfected control (not recorded which). CDR3 coding DNA: TGTGCCAGCAGTTTGGGCGGGGAAATCGGAGAGACCCAGTACTTC. As protein: CASSLGGEIGETQYF.